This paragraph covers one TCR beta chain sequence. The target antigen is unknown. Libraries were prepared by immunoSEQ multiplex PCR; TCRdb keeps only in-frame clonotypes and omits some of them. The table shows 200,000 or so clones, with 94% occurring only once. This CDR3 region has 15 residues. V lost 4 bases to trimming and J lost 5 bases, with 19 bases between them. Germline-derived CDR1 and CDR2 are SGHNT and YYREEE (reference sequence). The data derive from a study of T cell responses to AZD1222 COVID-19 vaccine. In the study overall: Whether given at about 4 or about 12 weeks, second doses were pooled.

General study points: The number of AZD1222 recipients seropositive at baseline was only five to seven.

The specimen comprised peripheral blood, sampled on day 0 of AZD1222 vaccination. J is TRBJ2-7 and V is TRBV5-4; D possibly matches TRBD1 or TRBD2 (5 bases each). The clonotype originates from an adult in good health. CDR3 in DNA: TGTGCCAGCAGCCACCCGGGACCCCAGCGGAACGAGCAGTACTTC. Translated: CASSHPGPQRNEQYF.